The 23 T cell receptor beta chains below all came from one sample that was sequenced in a study of CD8+CD57+ T cells in acquired aplastic anemia. For sequencing, patients were chosen who had shown expansion of CD8+CD57+ cells by flow cytometry. The template for TCR beta VDJ and CDR3 sequence profiling was genomic DNA. TCRdb reprocessed the reads with MiXCR, giving one entry per CDR3 protein. The data show about 150,000 distinct CDR3 sequences, just over 50% seen once. Sequenced material: sorted CD4+, CD8+, or CD8+CD57+ T cells (not recorded which) from PBMCs. The receptors here all came from a human donor with aplastic anemia.

As regards this clonotype: The conserved phenylalanine or tryptophan is not found at the CDR3 terminus, so this likely reflects a read error. This chain links TRBV24-1 with TRBJ2-2; D not resolved. The germline V gene has CDR1 KGHDR and CDR2 SFDVKD. Trimming stripped 3 bases from V and 3 bases from J, with 13 bases between. The CDR3 extends over 16 amino acids. DNA of the CDR3: TGTGCCACCAGTGATCTAAGGTCCCGTGACACCGGGGAGCTGTTTCTT. The encoded protein is CATSDLRSRDTGELFL.

This chain uses TRBV7-9 with TRBJ1-3; D not certain. This CDR3 has 12 residues. Trimming took 6 bases from V and 4 from J, leaving 7 bases between them. Germline CDR1 SEHNR, CDR2 FQNEAQ (reference sequence). CDR3 amino acids: CASSITGNTIYF. In DNA, the CDR3 is TGTGCCAGCAGTATAACAGGAAACACCATATATTTT.

This clonotype was picked up many times. This rearrangement joins TRBV7-6 to TRBJ2-3, with TRBD2 as a possible D gene (6 bases). The CDR3 consists of 13 residues. V was cut by 6 bases and J by 6 bases, with 13 bases left in between. Germline V lookup: CDR1 SGHVS, CDR2 FNYEAQ. CDR3 amino acids: CASSYTSQDTQYF. CDR3 nucleotides: TGTGCCAGCAGTTACACTAGCCAGGATACGCAGTATTTT.

This clonotype was counted ten times or more. This chain uses TRBV7-3 with TRBJ2-3; no definite D call. V was trimmed by 5 bases and J by 2 bases, leaving 8 bases between them. Germline CDR1 is SGHTA and CDR2 is FQGTGA. The CDR3 totals 13 residues. The CDR3 here is CASSPRPTDTQYF. The CDR3 DNA is TGTGCCAGCAGCCCCCGCCCCACAGATACGCAGTATTTT.

The rearrangement links TRBV24-1 to TRBJ2-1; D gene unclear. With 7 bases removed from V and 6 bases from J, the gap between germline ends came to 21 bases. Germline CDR1 is KGHDR and CDR2 is SFDVKD. The CDR3 loop spans 16 amino acids. CDR3: CATSDFPSFKSNEQFF. Written as DNA, the CDR3 is TGTGCCACCAGCGACTTCCCCTCGTTTAAATCCAATGAGCAGTTCTTC.

This clonotype rates as medium-sized. The chain combines TRBV5-1 with TRBJ1-2, with D maybe TRBD1 (6 bases). The CDR3 spans 15 residues. Germline values: CDR1 SGHRS, CDR2 YFSETQ. The germline V and J ends were trimmed by 2 bases and 5 bases, with 16 bases remaining between them. The CDR3: CASSLGRGFDYGYTF. CDR3 nucleotide sequence: TGCGCCAGCAGCTTAGGTAGGGGGTTCGATTATGGCTACACCTTC.

The V call is TRBV7-8, the J call TRBJ2-7, with TRBD1 as a possible D gene (6 bases). This CDR3 contains 15 residues. Germline V gene sequence: CDR1 SGHVS, CDR2 FQNEAQ. V dropped 1 base and J dropped 7 bases, with 17 bases sitting between them. CDR3 DNA sequence: TGTGCCAGCAGCTTAGGAGGACAGCACACCGGGGAGCAGTACTTC. Amino acids: CASSLGGQHTGEQYF. The whole variable domain, filled in from reference TRBV7-8 and TRBJ2-7, reads GAGVSQSPRYKVAKRGQDVALRCDPISGHVSLFWYQQALGQGPEFLTYFQNEAQLDKSGLPSDRFFAERPEGSVSTLKIQRTQQEDSAVYLCASSLGGQHTGEQYFGPGTRLTVT.

This clonotype showed up just once. The rearrangement joins TRBV10-3 to TRBJ2-1, with D possibly matching TRBD2 (6 bases). Germline-derived CDR1 and CDR2 are ENHRY and SYGVKD. V lost 2 bases to trimming and J lost 2 bases, with 10 bases between them. The CDR3 spans 15 residues. This chain's CDR3 is CAISERTSPYNEQFF. CDR3 coding DNA: TGTGCCATCAGTGAGCGTACTAGCCCCTACAATGAGCAGTTCTTC.

This clonotype was recorded many times. This chain joins TRBV12-3 or TRBV12-4 and TRBJ2-2; D is undetermined. The V gene lost 3 bases and the J gene lost 8 bases, with 13 bases spanning the gap. The CDR3 is made up of 14 amino acids. The CDR3 nucleotides read TGTGCCAGCAGTTTCTCCTCTAAGGTTGGGGAGCTGTTTTTT. Translated: CASSFSSKVGELFF.

This clonotype was seen a few times. This chain uses TRBV27 with TRBJ2-3, with 12 bases fitting TRBD2. Germline CDR1 and CDR2: MNHEY and SMNVEV (reference sequence). The CDR3 has 16 residues. After removal of 4 bases from V and 4 bases from J, the junction contained 6 bases not matched to a gene. The CDR3 DNA follows: TGTGCCAGCAGTTCCTGGACTAGCGGGGAACCAGATACGCAGTATTTT. Translated: CASSSWTSGEPDTQYF.

This clonotype was detected ten times or more. V usage is TRBV20-1 and J usage is TRBJ1-2; weak D call: TRBD1 (6 bases). Per germline, CDR1 DFQATT and CDR2 SNEGSKA (reference sequence). This CDR3 comprises 15 residues. Trimming pared 0 bases from V and 7 bases from J, leaving 18 bases between. This chain's CDR3 is CSARDFLQGRGGYTF. The CDR3 DNA sequence: TGCAGTGCTAGAGATTTCCTTCAGGGGCGGGGTGGCTACACCTTC.

This clonotype was seen at least ten times. Mismatch with germline at one junction end may stem from a read error. V usage is TRBV19 and J usage is TRBJ2-3; 10 positions match TRBD2. Looked up from germline, CDR1 is LNHDA and CDR2 is SQIVND (reference sequence). This CDR3 spans 13 amino acids. The CDR3 here is CASSIDLAGDQSF. The CDR3 DNA reads TGTGCCAGTAGTATAGATCTAGCGGGGGACCAGAGTTTT.

This clonotype was observed many times. This sequence joins TRBV19 and TRBJ1-5; 9 nucleotides line up with TRBD1. CDR3 length: 14 amino acids. The trim removed 5 bases at V and 7 bases at J, leaving 6 bases unmatched. The germline CDR1 and CDR2 sequences are LNHDA and SQIVND (reference sequence). CDR3 in DNA: TGTGCCAGTAGTGGACAGGGGATCGTCCAGCCCCAGCATTTT. Translated: CASSGQGIVQPQHF.

A note on this clonotype: A much bigger clone sits one base away, suggesting this may be a read error. The chain combines TRBV5-1 with TRBJ2-1, with TRBD2 matching over 10 bases. Germline CDR1 is SGHRS and CDR2 is YFSETQ. The CDR3 totals 15 residues. The CDR3: CASSLSGGGLNVQFF. CDR3 sequence (DNA): TGCGCCAGCAGCCTAAGCGGGGGGGGCCTGAATGTGCAGTTCTTC.

This clonotype was seen a handful of times. The genes are TRBV2 and TRBJ2-7; 8 positions match TRBD2. The V gene's germline CDR1 is SNHLY and CDR2 FYNNEI. V lost 10 bases, J lost 6 bases, and 14 bases stayed unmatched. There are 14 residues in the CDR3. CDR3: CATVGGTRSFEQYF. The CDR3 DNA is TGTGCCACCGTTGGTGGGACTAGATCTTTCGAGCAGTACTTC.

This clonotype was seen many times. This rearrangement joins TRBV12-3 or TRBV12-4 to TRBJ2-7; 7 bases are shared with TRBD1. J was trimmed by 7 bases and V by 6 bases; bases with no gene match: 15. The CDR3 is 15 amino acids. The CDR3 sequence: CASSSAMTGSWEQYF. CDR3 coding DNA: TGTGCCAGCAGCTCCGCAATGACAGGGTCCTGGGAGCAGTACTTC.

This clonotype was observed at least ten times. The gene calls are TRBV2 and TRBJ2-1; D is tentatively TRBD1 or TRBD2 (6 bases each). V shed 11 bases and J shed 3 bases, with 17 bases lying between them. The CDR3 is 14 amino acids. CDR1 and CDR2 (germline): SNHLY, FYNNEI. Here the CDR3 DNA reads TGTGCCGGAGCAAGAGGGGGACTCTACAATGAGCAGTTCTTC. This gives the protein CAGARGGLYNEQFF.

The chain combines TRBV3-1 with TRBJ1-2; D gene uncertain. Germline V gene sequence: CDR1 LGHDT, CDR2 YNNKEL (reference sequence). There are 14 residues in the CDR3. Deletions cut 0 bases from V and 2 bases from J, with 7 bases between. CDR3: CASSQDVANYGYTF. CDR3 DNA: TGTGCCAGCAGCCAAGATGTGGCAAACTATGGCTACACCTTC.

The chain uses TRBV7-9 and TRBJ2-7, with TRBD1 matching over 8 bases. Germline V lookup: CDR1 SEHNR, CDR2 FQNEAQ (reference sequence). Losses at the gene ends were 7 bases for V and 4 bases for J; bases not matched to a gene: 15. This CDR3 contains 16 residues. The CDR3 coding sequence is TGTGCCAGCATCCGTCGACAGGGGAAGGGGCTGTACGAGCAGTACTTC. Its protein is CASIRRQGKGLYEQYF.

The chain joins TRBV7-6 to TRBJ2-1; 9 bases are shared with TRBD1. The CDR3 is 15 amino acids. With V trimmed by 5 bases and J by 4 bases, 6 bases remained unmatched. CDR1 and CDR2 from the germline V gene are SGHVS and FNYEAQ. The CDR3 sequence: CASSPDRGNYNEQFF. As DNA, the CDR3 is TGTGCCAGCAGCCCAGACAGGGGGAATTACAATGAGCAGTTCTTC.

This clonotype was recorded at least ten times. The J gene is TRBJ1-3, the V gene TRBV5-5; D is uncertain. The germline V gene encodes CDR1 SGHKS and CDR2 YYEKEE (reference sequence). Trimming stripped 0 bases from V and 4 bases from J, with 11 bases between. There are 15 residues in the CDR3. The CDR3 nucleotides read TGTGCCAGCAGCTTGGGGCCTTCGGCAGGAAACACCATATATTTT. It yields the protein CASSLGPSAGNTIYF.

The table lists this clonotype with a few counts. The gene calls are TRBV25-1 and TRBJ1-4, with a tentative D call TRBD1 (6 bases). The CDR3 has 14 residues. The germline gives CDR1 MGHDK, CDR2 SYGVNS. V was pared by 2 bases and J by 7 bases, with 11 bases between. The CDR3 sequence is CASSERGGGEKLFF. The CDR3, as DNA: TGTGCCAGCAGTGAAAGAGGGGGAGGTGAAAAACTGTTTTTT.

The V gene is TRBV12-5, the J gene TRBJ2-5; D gene ambiguous. CDR1 and CDR2 (germline): LGHNT, FRNRAP. Trimming took 0 bases from V and 3 from J, leaving 2 bases between them. The CDR3 length is 12 residues. The CDR3, as DNA: TGTGCTAGTGGTTTGGTAAAAGAGACCCAGTACTTC. Encoded protein: CASGLVKETQYF.